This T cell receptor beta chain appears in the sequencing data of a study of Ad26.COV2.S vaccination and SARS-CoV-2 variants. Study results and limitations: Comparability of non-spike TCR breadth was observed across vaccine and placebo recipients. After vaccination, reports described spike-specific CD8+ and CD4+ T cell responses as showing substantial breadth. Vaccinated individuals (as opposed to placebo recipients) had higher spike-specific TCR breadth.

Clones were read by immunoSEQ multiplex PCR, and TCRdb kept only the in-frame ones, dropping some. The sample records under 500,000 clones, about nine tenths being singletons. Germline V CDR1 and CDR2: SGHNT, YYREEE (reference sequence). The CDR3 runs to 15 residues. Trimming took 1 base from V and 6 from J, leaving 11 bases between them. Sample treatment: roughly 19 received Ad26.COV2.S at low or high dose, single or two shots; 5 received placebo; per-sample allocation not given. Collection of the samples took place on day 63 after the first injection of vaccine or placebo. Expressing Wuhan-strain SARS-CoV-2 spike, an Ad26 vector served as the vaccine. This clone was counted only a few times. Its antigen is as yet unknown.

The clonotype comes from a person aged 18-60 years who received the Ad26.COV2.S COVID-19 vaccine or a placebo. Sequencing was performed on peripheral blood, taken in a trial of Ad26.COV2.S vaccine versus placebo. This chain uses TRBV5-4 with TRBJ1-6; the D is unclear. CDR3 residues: CASSLYDWGNSPLHF. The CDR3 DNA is TGTGCCAGCAGCTTGTACGACTGGGGTAATTCACCCCTCCACTTT.